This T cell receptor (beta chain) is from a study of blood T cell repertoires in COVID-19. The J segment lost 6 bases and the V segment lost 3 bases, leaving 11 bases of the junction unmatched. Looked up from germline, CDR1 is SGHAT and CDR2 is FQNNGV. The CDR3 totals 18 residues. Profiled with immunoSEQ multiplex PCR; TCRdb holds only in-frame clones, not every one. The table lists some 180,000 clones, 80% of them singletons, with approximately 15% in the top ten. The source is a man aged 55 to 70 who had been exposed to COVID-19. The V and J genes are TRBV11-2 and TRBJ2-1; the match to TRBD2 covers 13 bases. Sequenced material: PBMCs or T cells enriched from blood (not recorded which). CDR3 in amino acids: CASSLVLAGGLPGNEQFF. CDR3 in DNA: TGTGCCAGCAGCTTGGTACTAGCGGGAGGGCTTCCTGGCAATGAGCAGTTCTTC.